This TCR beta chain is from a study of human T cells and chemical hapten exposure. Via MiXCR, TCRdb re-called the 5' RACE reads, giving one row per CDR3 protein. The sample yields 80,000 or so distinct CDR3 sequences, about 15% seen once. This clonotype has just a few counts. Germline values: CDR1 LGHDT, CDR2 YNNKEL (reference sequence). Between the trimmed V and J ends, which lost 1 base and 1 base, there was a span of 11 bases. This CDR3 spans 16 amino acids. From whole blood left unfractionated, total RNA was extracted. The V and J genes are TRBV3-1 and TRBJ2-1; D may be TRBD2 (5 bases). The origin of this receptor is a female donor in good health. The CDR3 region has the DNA TGTGCCAGCAGCCAAGCGGGATTGATGTCCTACAATGAGCAGTTCTTC. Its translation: CASSQAGLMSYNEQFF.